A selection of T cell receptor beta chains follows, all from one sample in a study of T cell repertoires in cytomegalovirus infection. TCRdb re-derived calls from the reads in MiXCR, one entry per CDR3 protein. In the table there are around 170,000 distinct CDR3 sequences, around an eighth of which are singletons. The sequenced material came from PBMCs. These receptors were taken from a human donor in good health (CMV status not recorded). Some clones in this sample may be carry-over from other donors' samples. Each CDR3 is given with its conserved first and last residue. D genes are given only for firm matches. A clone size is listed for some rows: how often the clone was seen (once, few, many), or a class if it is expanded.

>many|-|TRBJ2-1|TRBV6-5
TGTGCCAGCAAGACGGACAGCCGGAACACCTACAATGAGCAGTTCTTC
CASKTDSRNTYNEQFF
>many|-|TRBJ2-3|TRBV7-3
TGTGCCAGCAGCTCAGGGGGGGAGGCAGATACGCAGTATTTT
CASSSGGEADTQYF
>few|-|TRBJ2-1|TRBV6-1
TGTGCCAGCAGTGACCGGGACACATACAATGAGCAGTTCTTC
CASSDRDTYNEQFF
>few|TRBD1|TRBJ1-1|TRBV20-1
TGCAGTGCTAGGGGGGGAGGGGGCGACACTGAAGCTTTCTTT
CSARGGGGDTEAFF
>-|TRBD1|TRBJ1-5|TRBV20-1
TGCAGTGCTAGAGAGGACAGGGGGCGAGACAATCAGCCCCAGCATTTT
CSAREDRGRDNQPQHF
>-|TRBD1|TRBJ2-7|TRBV10-3
TGTGCCATCAGAGCCGGGACAGCGTCCTACGAGCAGTACTTC
CAIRAGTASYEQYF
>few|TRBD1|TRBJ2-1|TRBV5-4
TGTGCCAGCAGCCGAGACAGGGTGAACAATGAGCAGTTCTTC
CASSRDRVNNEQFF
>many|-|TRBJ1-4|TRBV12-3/TRBV12-4
TGTGCCAGCAGTCCACGGACTGCAACTAATGAAAAACTGTTTTTT
CASSPRTATNEKLFF
>-|TRBD1|TRBJ2-1|TRBV6-1
TGTGCCAGCATTCCGACAGGGGCGGTTGAGCAGTTCTTC
CASIPTGAVEQFF
>-|-|TRBJ2-6|TRBV29-1
TGCAGCGTTGATAGCCGCTCCCTCTCTGGGGCCAACGTCCTGACTTTC
CSVDSRSLSGANVLTF
>many|-|TRBJ1-6|TRBV7-2
TGTGCCAGCAGCTTTCTCCGCCCCTCACCCCTCCACTTT
CASSFLRPSPLHF
>many|TRBD1|TRBJ1-2|TRBV4-1
TGCGCCAGCAGCCAAGCCGGGACAGGACTTTCTGGCTACACCTTC
CASSQAGTGLSGYTF
>few|TRBD2|TRBJ2-1|TRBV24-1
TGTGCCACCAGTGACCCTAGCGGGAGCTCCTACAATGAGCAGTTCTTC
CATSDPSGSSYNEQFF